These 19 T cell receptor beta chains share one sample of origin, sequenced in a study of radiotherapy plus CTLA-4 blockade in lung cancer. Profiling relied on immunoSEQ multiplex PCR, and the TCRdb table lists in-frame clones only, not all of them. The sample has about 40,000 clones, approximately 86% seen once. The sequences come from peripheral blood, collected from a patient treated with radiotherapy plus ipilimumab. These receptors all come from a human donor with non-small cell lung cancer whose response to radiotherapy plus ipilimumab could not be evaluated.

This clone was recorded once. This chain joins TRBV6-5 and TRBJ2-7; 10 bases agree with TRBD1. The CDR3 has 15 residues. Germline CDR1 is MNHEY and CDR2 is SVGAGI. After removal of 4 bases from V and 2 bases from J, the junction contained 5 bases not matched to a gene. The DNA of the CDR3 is TGTGCCAGCAGTTCCCGGGACAGGGGAACCTACGAGCAGTACTTC. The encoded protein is CASSSRDRGTYEQYF.

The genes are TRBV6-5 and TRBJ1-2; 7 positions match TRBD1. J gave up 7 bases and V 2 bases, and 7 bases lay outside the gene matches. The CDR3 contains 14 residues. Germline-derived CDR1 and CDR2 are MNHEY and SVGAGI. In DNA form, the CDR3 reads TGTGCCAGCAGTTACACAGGGGTGGTGGGTGGCTACACCTTC. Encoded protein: CASSYTGVVGGYTF.

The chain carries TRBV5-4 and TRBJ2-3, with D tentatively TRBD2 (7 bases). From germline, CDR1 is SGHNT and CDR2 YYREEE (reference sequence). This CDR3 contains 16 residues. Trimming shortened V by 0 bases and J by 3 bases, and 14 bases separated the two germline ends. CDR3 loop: CASSLAGGRKTDTQYF. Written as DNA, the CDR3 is TGTGCCAGCAGCTTGGCCGGGGGGCGCAAAACAGATACGCAGTATTTT.

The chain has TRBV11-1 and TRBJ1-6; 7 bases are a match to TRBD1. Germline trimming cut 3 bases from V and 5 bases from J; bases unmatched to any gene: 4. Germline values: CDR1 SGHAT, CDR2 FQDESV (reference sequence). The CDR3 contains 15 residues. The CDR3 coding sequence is TGTGCCAGCAGCTTCGACAGGGTAAATAATTCACCCCTCCACTTT. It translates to CASSFDRVNNSPLHF. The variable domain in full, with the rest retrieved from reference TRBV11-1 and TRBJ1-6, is EAEVAQSPRYKITEKSQAVAFWCDPISGHATLYWYRQILGQGPELLVQFQDESVVDDSQLPKDRFSAERLKGVDSTLKIQPAELGDSAMYLCASSFDRVNNSPLHFGNGTRLTVT.

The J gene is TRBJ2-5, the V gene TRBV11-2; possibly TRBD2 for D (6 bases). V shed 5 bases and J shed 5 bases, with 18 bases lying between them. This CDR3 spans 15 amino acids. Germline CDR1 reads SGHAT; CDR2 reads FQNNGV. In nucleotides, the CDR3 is TGTGCCAGCAGCCTGCCGTTCGGGGGACGGGAGACCCAGTACTTC. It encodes CASSLPFGGRETQYF.

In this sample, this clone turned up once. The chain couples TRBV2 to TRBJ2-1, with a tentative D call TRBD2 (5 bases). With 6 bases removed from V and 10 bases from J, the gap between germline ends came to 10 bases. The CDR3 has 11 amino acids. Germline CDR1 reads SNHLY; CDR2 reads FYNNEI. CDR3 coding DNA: TGTGCCAGCAGCGCGGGCGGGGAGCAGTTCTTC. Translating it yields CASSAGGEQFF.

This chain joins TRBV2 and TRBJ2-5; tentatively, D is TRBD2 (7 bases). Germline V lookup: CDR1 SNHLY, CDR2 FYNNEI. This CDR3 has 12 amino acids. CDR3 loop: CGGGGVQETQYF. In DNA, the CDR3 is TGTGGAGGGGGGGGCGTACAAGAGACCCAGTACTTC.

In DNA, the CDR3 is TGTGCCAGCAGTTCCGGGACAGGGGTGGAGACCCAGTACTTC. The encoded protein is CASSSGTGVETQYF. The chain is built from TRBV7-2 and TRBJ2-5, with 10 bases fitting TRBD1. Trimming removed 6 bases from V and 5 bases from J; junction bases left unmatched: 6. CDR1 SGHTA and CDR2 FQGNSA come from the germline V gene. The CDR3 covers 14 residues.

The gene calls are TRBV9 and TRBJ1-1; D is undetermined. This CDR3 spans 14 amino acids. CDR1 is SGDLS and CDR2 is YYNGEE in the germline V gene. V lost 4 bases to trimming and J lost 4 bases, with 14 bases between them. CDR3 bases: TGTGCCAGCAGCCCCGGAGCTGGGTCCACTGAAGCTTTCTTT. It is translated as CASSPGAGSTEAFF.

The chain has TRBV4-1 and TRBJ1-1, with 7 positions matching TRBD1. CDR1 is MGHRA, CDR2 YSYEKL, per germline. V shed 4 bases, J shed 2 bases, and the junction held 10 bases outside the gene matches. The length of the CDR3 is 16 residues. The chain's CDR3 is CASSRFPQGFNTEAFF. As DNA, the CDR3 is TGCGCCAGCAGCCGATTTCCACAGGGGTTTAACACTGAAGCTTTCTTT.

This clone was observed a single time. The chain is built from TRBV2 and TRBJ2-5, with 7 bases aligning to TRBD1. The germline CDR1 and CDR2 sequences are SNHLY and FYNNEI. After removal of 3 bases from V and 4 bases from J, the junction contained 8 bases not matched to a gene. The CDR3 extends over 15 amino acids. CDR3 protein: CASSEGQSNSETQYF. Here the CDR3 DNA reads TGTGCCAGCAGTGAGGGACAGTCCAATTCAGAGACCCAGTACTTC.

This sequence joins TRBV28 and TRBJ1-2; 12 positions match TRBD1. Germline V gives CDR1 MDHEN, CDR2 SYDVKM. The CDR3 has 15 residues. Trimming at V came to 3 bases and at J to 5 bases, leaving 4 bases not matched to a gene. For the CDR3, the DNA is TGTGCCAGCAGTTTGGGACAGGGGGCAAAATATGGCTACACCTTC. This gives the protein CASSLGQGAKYGYTF.

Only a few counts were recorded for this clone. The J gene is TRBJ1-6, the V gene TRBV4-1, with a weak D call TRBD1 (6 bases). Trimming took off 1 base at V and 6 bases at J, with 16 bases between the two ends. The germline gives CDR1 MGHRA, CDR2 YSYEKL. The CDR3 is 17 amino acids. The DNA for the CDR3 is TGCGCCAGCAGCCAAGCTGGGGGCGCGAGGAGTAATTCACCCCTCCACTTT. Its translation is CASSQAGGARSNSPLHF.

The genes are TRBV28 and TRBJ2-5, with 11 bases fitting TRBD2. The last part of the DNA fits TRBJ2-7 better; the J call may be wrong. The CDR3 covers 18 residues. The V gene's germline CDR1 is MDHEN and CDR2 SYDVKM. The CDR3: CAIKPGGGGLAVSYEQYF. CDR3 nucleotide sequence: TGTGCCATCAAGCCAGGGGGCGGGGGACTAGCGGTGTCCTACGAGCAGTACTTC.

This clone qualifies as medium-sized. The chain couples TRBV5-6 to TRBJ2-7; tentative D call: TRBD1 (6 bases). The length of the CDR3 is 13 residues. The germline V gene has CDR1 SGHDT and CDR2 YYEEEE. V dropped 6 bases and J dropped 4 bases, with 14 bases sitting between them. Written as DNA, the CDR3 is TGTGCCAGCAACATACAGGGTTTGTACGAGCAGTACTTC. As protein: CASNIQGLYEQYF.

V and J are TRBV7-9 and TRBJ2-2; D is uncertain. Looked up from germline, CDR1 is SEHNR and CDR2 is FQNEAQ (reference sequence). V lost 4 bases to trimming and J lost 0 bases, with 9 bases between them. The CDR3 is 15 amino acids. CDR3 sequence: CASSYWLANTGELFF. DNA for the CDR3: TGTGCCAGCAGCTATTGGCTAGCGAACACCGGGGAGCTGTTTTTT.

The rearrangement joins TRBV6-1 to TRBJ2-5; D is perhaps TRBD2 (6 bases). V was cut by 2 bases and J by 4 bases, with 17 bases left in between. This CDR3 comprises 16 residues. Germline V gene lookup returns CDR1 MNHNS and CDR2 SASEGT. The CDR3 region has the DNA TGTGCCAGCAGTGAAAACAGCGGGCTGGGAGGAGAGACCCAGTACTTC. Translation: CASSENSGLGGETQYF.

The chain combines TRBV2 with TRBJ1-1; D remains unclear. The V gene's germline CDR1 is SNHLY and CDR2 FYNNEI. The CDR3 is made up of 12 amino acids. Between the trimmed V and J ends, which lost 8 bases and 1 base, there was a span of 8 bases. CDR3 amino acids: CASLRQNTEAFF. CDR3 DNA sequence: TGTGCCAGCCTTCGACAGAACACTGAAGCTTTCTTT.

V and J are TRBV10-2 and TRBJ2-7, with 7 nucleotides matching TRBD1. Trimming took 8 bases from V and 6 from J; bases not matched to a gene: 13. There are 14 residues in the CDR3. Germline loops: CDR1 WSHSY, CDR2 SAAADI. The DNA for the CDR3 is TGCGCCAGCCTCCAGGGGCAGGGGGTGAGCGAGCAGTACTTC. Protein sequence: CASLQGQGVSEQYF.